The TCR beta chain described here comes from a study of persistence of HIV-infected CD4 T cells. Sequencing used immunoSEQ version 4 in survey mode. Each sample used up to 1 ug genomic DNA diluted to 10 ng/uL. Assay: immunoSEQ multiplex PCR; the TCRdb copy retains only in-frame clones and omits some. Altogether 23,000 or so clones are present, less than 85% being singletons, with the ten largest covering roughly 1.8%. About this clone: The antigen remains undetermined.

V was pared by 6 bases and J by 6 bases, with 17 bases between. The CDR3 spans 15 residues. From germline, CDR1 is MDHEN and CDR2 SYDVKM. Overlapping HIV-1 Gag 15-mer peptides at approximately 0.96 ug per peptide per mL were used. Sorting of responding CD4+ T cells relied on upregulated CD40 ligand together with CD69. The sample was CD4+ T cells sorted from PBMCs after approximately 19-hour stimulation, taken from a patient who received antiretroviral therapy. The rearrangement joins TRBV28 to TRBJ1-4; D perhaps matches TRBD1 (5 bases). This TCR came from an adult man with HIV who was CMV-seropositive. The CDR3 protein is CASSRWGVRDEKLFF. CDR3 sequence (DNA): TGTGCCAGCAGCAGATGGGGGGTTCGGGATGAAAAACTGTTTTTT.